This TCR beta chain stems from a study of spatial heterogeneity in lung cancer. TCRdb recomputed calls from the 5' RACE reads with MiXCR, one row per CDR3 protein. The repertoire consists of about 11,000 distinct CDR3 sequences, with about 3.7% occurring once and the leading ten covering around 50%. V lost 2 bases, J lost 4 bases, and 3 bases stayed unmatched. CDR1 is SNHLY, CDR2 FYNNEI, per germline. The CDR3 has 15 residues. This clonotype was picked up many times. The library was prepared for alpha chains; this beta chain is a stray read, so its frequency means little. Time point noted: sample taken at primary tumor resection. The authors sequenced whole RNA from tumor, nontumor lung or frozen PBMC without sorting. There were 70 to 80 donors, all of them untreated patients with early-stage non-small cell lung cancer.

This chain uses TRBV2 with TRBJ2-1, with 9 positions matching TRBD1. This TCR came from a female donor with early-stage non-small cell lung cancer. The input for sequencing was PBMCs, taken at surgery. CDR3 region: CASSERDRAYNEQFF. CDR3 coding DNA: TGTGCCAGCAGTGAAAGGGACAGGGCGTACAATGAGCAGTTCTTC.